Below, one TCR beta chain is given with its context. Profiled with immunoSEQ multiplex PCR; TCRdb holds only in-frame clones, not every one. The table lists more than 250,000 clones, 87% of them singletons. The sample comes from a study of blood T cell repertoires in COVID-19. This clonotype was obtained from a woman in her 30s who had recovered from COVID-19. The material sequenced was PBMCs or T cells enriched from blood (not recorded which).

CDR3 bases: TGTGCCAGCAGCCAGTCCAGACACGCGGGGAATTCACCCCTCCACTTT. The encoded protein is CASSQSRHAGNSPLHF. The rearrangement joins TRBV3-1 (or the pseudogene TRBV3-2) to TRBJ1-6; the D is unclear. The ends were cut back, 3 bases at V and 7 bases at J, with 16 bases in the middle. Germline V gene sequence: CDR1 LGHDT, CDR2 YNNKEL (reference sequence). The CDR3 runs to 16 residues.